The 15 T cell receptor beta chains below all came from one sample that was sequenced in a study of cytomegalovirus exposure and HLA in healthy donors. The PCR made use of 60 Vbeta and 13 Jbeta primers. Sequencing used immunoSEQ multiplex PCR; TCRdb keeps in-frame clones, though not all of them. The top ten hold approximately 6.7% of the sample, which has around 130,000 clones, 75% to 90% seen once. Sequenced material: PBMCs. These receptors came from a woman aged 25 to 39 in good health and CMV-seropositive.

This chain uses TRBV11-2 with TRBJ1-4; 7 bases match TRBD1. The V segment lost 4 bases and the J segment 17 bases; nucleotides outside the gene matches: 10. Germline V gene lookup returns CDR1 SGHAT and CDR2 FQNNGV. The CDR3 extends over 12 amino acids. DNA for the CDR3: TGTGCCAGCAGCTCCTCCCCCGGGACAGCTTTTTTT. It is translated as CASSSSPGTAFF.

The chain recombines TRBV7-9 with TRBJ2-4; no firm D call. The V gene's germline CDR1 is SEHNR and CDR2 FQNEAQ (reference sequence). CDR3 length equals 12 residues. The V and J ends lost 3 bases and 4 bases respectively, with 4 bases between them. The CDR3 DNA reads as TGTGCCAGCAGCTTTCTGAAAAACATTCAGTACTTC. As protein: CASSFLKNIQYF.

The chain combines TRBV10-1 with TRBJ1-1, with D maybe TRBD1 (5 bases). The CDR3 has 15 amino acids. Deletions cut 0 bases from V and 6 bases from J, with 14 bases between. CDR1 and CDR2 (germline): WNHNN, SYGVQD (reference sequence). The CDR3 sequence: CASSESGRVTPEAFF. For the CDR3, the DNA is TGCGCCAGCAGTGAGTCGGGCAGGGTGACCCCTGAAGCTTTCTTT.

The chain couples TRBV4-1 to TRBJ1-2; 7 positions agree with TRBD1. Per germline, CDR1 MGHRA and CDR2 YSYEKL. The CDR3 has 15 residues. The ends lost 6 bases at V and 1 base at J; junction bases unmatched: 8. The CDR3 DNA follows: TGCGCCAGCAGTTATGGACAGGCCGTTAACTATGGCTACACCTTC. Its translation is CASSYGQAVNYGYTF.

This clone is a singleton in its sample. The rearrangement links TRBV21-1 to TRBJ1-6; TRBD1, the D gene given by the table, was not confirmed from the DNA. TRBV21-1 is reported as a pseudogene. The CDR3 runs 16 residues. CDR3 DNA sequence: TGTGCCAGCAGTTGTTGGGACAGGTTCAATAATTCACCCCTCCACTTT. Its translation is CASSCWDRFNNSPLHF.

This chain links TRBV7-2 with TRBJ2-5; D may be TRBD2 (5 bases). V was trimmed by 5 bases and J by 2 bases, leaving 9 bases between them. CDR1 SGHTA and CDR2 FQGNSA come from the germline V gene. The CDR3 runs to 13 residues. The CDR3 region has the DNA TGTGCCAGCAGCCGGACTCCACAAGAGACCCAGTACTTC. Its protein product is CASSRTPQETQYF.

The chain carries TRBV29-1 and TRBJ1-5, with 7 positions matching TRBD1. This CDR3 has 13 amino acids. CDR1 SQVTM and CDR2 ANQGSEA come from the germline V gene. The ends lost 3 bases at V and 4 bases at J; junction bases unmatched: 3. The CDR3 sequence is CSVDPGQNQPQHF. In DNA, the CDR3 is TGCAGCGTTGACCCGGGACAGAATCAGCCCCAGCATTTT.

To note about this clone: A junction end diverges from the germline sequence, so it may reflect a read error. Other nucleotide sequences from this sample produce the same CDR3. The chain is built from TRBV9 and TRBJ1-2; D gene uncertain. The CDR3 is made up of 15 amino acids. Germline V gene lookup returns CDR1 SGDLS and CDR2 YYNGEE. The CDR3 loop reads CASSVSSGIEYGYTF. The CDR3 coding sequence is TGCGCCAGCAGCGTCTCCTCCGGGATTGAGTATGGCTACACCTTC.

The chain links TRBV6-6 to TRBJ2-1, with a possible D match to TRBD2 (5 bases). Germline CDR1 is MNHNY and CDR2 is SVGAGI (reference sequence). CDR3 length: 15 amino acids. Trimming cost V 6 bases and J 0 bases, with 12 bases left between them. The CDR3 nucleotides are TGTGCCAGCAGGGAGCGGTCCAGCTCCTACAATGAGCAGTTCTTC. This sequence encodes CASRERSSSYNEQFF.

The chain links TRBV11-2 to TRBJ2-7; 11 positions match TRBD2. Germline V gene lookup returns CDR1 SGHAT and CDR2 FQNNGV. The CDR3 runs to 15 residues. V lost 6 bases, J lost 2 bases, and 6 bases stayed unmatched. For the CDR3, the DNA is TGTGCCAGCAGTCCCCTAGCGGGAGGTGCCTACGAGCAGTACTTC. This encodes CASSPLAGGAYEQYF. The whole variable domain, filled in from reference TRBV11-2 and TRBJ2-7, reads EAGVAQSPRYKIIEKRQSVAFWCNPISGHATLYWYQQILGQGPKLLIQFQNNGVVDDSQLPKDRFSAERLKGVDSTLKIQPAKLEDSAVYLCASSPLAGGAYEQYFGPGTRLTVT.

This chain uses TRBV6-6 with TRBJ2-7; no clear D. Germline lookup yields CDR1 MNHNY and CDR2 SVGAGI (reference sequence). This CDR3 has 15 amino acids. Trimming pared 2 bases from V and 2 bases from J, leaving 13 bases between. CDR3 bases: TGTGCCAGCAGTTACCCCGGGTTTGGAGCCTACGAGCAGTACTTC. Its protein product is CASSYPGFGAYEQYF.

The V call is TRBV6-5, the J call TRBJ1-2; D gene unclear. Per the germline V gene, CDR1 is MNHEY and CDR2 is SVGAGI. V was clipped by 0 bases and J by 4 bases, with 9 bases between them. CDR3 length equals 14 residues. The CDR3 reads CASSYSVESYGYTF. The CDR3 DNA reads TGTGCCAGCAGTTACTCGGTCGAGAGCTATGGCTACACCTTC.

This clone came up once. The chain is built from TRBV9 and TRBJ2-3; D may be TRBD1 (7 bases). CDR1 is SGDLS and CDR2 is YYNGEE in the germline V gene. V gave up 0 bases and J gave up 6 bases, with 20 bases separating them. The CDR3 loop spans 17 amino acids. CDR3 nucleotide sequence: TGTGCCAGCAGCGTAGGGCAGGGGGAGGTTTGGGAGGATACGCAGTATTTT. It specifies CASSVGQGEVWEDTQYF.

V and J are TRBV5-1 and TRBJ1-1; D is perhaps TRBD1 (6 bases). V lost 4 bases and J lost 6, with 22 bases in between. The germline V gene has CDR1 SGHRS and CDR2 YFSETQ. The CDR3 length is 16 residues. The CDR3 DNA follows: TGCGCCAGCAGCCCTATTAACAGGGAAGGAGGCGCTGAAGCTTTCTTT. It encodes CASSPINREGGAEAFF.

The chain employs TRBV30 and TRBJ1-3; no definite D call. The CDR3 consists of 11 residues. Germline CDR1 and CDR2: GTSNPN and SVGIG (reference sequence). Between the trimmed V and J ends, which lost 5 bases and 8 bases, there was a span of 10 bases. CDR3 bases: TGTGCCTGGGGGCGGAGGGACACCATATATTTT. It is translated as CAWGRRDTIYF. Full variable domain (missing parts from reference TRBV30 and TRBJ1-3): SQTIHQWPATLVQPVGSPLSLECTVEGTSNPNLYWYRQAAGRGLQLLFYSVGIGQISSEVPQNLSASRPQDRQFILSSKKLLLSDSGFYLCAWGRRDTIYFGEGSWLTVV.